What follows describes a single T cell receptor (beta chain). What it binds is not known. V was shortened by 0 bases and J by 5 bases, with 10 bases between the two germline ends. CDR3 length: 14 amino acids. The germline CDR1 and CDR2 sequences are LGHNA and YNFKEQ. In the PCR, 60 Vbeta and 13 Jbeta primers were used. The repertoire was sequenced with immunoSEQ multiplex PCR; TCRdb's copy has only in-frame clones and lacks some. The top ten hold approximately 22% of the sample, which has 60,000 to 75,000 clones, 74% seen once. The data belong to a study of cytomegalovirus exposure and HLA in healthy donors. Study observations and caveats: DRB1 had the most TCR associations and HLA-C the fewest, a later analysis found, with rates varying by HLA locus.

This chain connects TRBV4-2 to TRBJ1-1; tentative D call: TRBD1 (5 bases). Sequenced material: PBMCs. The TCR originated in a woman aged 30 to 39 in good health and CMV-seropositive. The DNA of the CDR3 is TGTGCCAGCAGCCAAGATAGGGGATGGACTGAAGCTTTCTTT. It is translated as CASSQDRGWTEAFF.